The 13 T cell receptor beta chains reported below all come from one sample, sequenced in a study of blood T cells in healthy people across ages. Next came a second PCR, run for about 6 to 11 cycles, which used a sample-barcoded 5' primer along with a J-beta primer mix. TCRdb reprocessed the 5' RACE reads with MiXCR, giving one entry per CDR3 protein. The sample gives roughly 800,000 distinct CDR3 sequences, 55% to 75% of which show up once; approximately 23% is in the top ten. The specimen was blood. These receptors were obtained from a man aged 25 to 40 in good health.

This clonotype was seen a few times. The chain uses TRBV20-1 and TRBJ1-6; D not certain. Germline values: CDR1 DFQATT, CDR2 SNEGSKA (reference sequence). Trimming stripped 6 bases from V and 0 bases from J, with 12 bases between. The CDR3 totals 15 residues. The CDR3 DNA is TGCAGTGCCGGGCGCAGCGGCTCCTATAATTCACCCCTCCACTTT. It translates to CSAGRSGSYNSPLHF.

V gene TRBV2 combines with J gene TRBJ2-3, with 10 bases identical to TRBD1. V shed 2 bases and J 3 bases; nucleotides not matched to a gene: 2. The CDR3 totals 15 residues. Germline V gene data show CDR1 as SNHLY and CDR2 as FYNNEI. The DNA of the CDR3 is TGTGCCAGCAGTGAAAGACAGGGGGCTACAGATACGCAGTATTTT. Translated, it gives CASSERQGATDTQYF. The full variable domain, rest sourced from reference TRBV2 and TRBJ2-3, is EPEVTQTPSHQVTQMGQEVILRCVPISNHLYFYWYRQILGQKVEFLVSFYNNEISEKSEIFDDQFSVERPDGSNFTLKIRSTKLEDSAMYFCASSERQGATDTQYFGPGTRLTVL.

This clonotype was picked up a small number of times. The chain is built from TRBV6-5 and TRBJ2-4; D is uncertain. The better agreement between TRBJ2-7 and the DNA end casts doubt on the J call. The CDR3 runs to 12 residues. The germline CDR1 and CDR2 sequences are MNHEY and SVGAGI. CDR3 sequence reads: CASSSPGNEQYF. In DNA form, the CDR3 reads TGTGCCAGCAGTTCCCCAGGAAACGAGCAGTACTTC.

The CDR3 loop reads CASSKPPVKETQYF. In DNA, the CDR3 is TGTGCCAGCAGCAAACCCCCAGTCAAAGAGACCCAGTACTTC. V usage is TRBV4-2 and J usage is TRBJ2-5; no firm D call. Germline lookup yields CDR1 LGHNA and CDR2 YNFKEQ. The V and J ends lost 5 bases and 3 bases respectively, with 13 bases between them. The CDR3 is 14 residues long.

The genes are TRBV12-3 or TRBV12-4 and TRBJ1-2; possibly TRBD1 for D (5 bases). The germline V and J ends were trimmed by 3 bases and 6 bases, with 8 bases remaining between them. The CDR3 has 12 amino acids. Here the CDR3 reads CASSLGTDGYTF. DNA for the CDR3: TGTGCCAGCAGTTTGGGGACTGATGGCTACACCTTC.

V gene TRBV5-1 combines with J gene TRBJ1-2, with 8 bases fitting TRBD1. The CDR3 is 14 amino acids. CDR1 is SGHRS, CDR2 YFSETQ, per germline. The V gene end was trimmed by 0 bases and the J gene end by 7 bases; junction bases not matched to a gene: 5. The CDR3 sequence: CASSLGTGPAGYTF. The CDR3 coding sequence is TGCGCCAGCAGCTTGGGGACAGGGCCCGCTGGCTACACCTTC.

This chain joins TRBV4-3 and TRBJ2-2; D ambiguous. Germline values: CDR1 LGHNA, CDR2 YSLEER. Trimming took 4 bases from V and 6 from J, leaving 24 bases between them. CDR3 length equals 18 residues. The CDR3 bases are TGCGCCAGCAGCCCCTCGACTCTAGGTGGCCGTTCATCCGGGGAGCTGTTTTTT. Translation: CASSPSTLGGRSSGELFF.

The rearrangement joins TRBV7-9 to TRBJ2-3, with 9 nucleotides matching TRBD1. Losses at the gene ends were 5 bases for V and 5 bases for J; bases not matched to a gene: 8. CDR3 length: 15 amino acids. The germline CDR1 and CDR2 sequences are SEHNR and FQNEAQ (reference sequence). CDR3 loop: CASSPRTGAVDTQYF. DNA for the CDR3: TGTGCCAGCAGCCCACGGACAGGGGCGGTAGATACGCAGTATTTT.

The rearrangement joins TRBV20-1 to TRBJ2-4; TRBD2 matches at 11 bases. The J call may be incorrect, as the DNA end agrees better with TRBJ2-7. Germline V gene data show CDR1 as DFQATT and CDR2 as SNEGSKA (reference sequence). CDR3 length: 15 residues. The DNA of the CDR3 is TGCAGTGCTAGGGAACTAGCGGGAGAAATCTACGAGCAGTACTTC. It yields the protein CSARELAGEIYEQYF.

The chain has TRBV10-2 and TRBJ2-7; no reliable D call. Deletions cut 3 bases from V and 3 bases from J, with 9 bases between. The length of the CDR3 is 13 residues. CDR1 WSHSY and CDR2 SAAADI come from the germline V gene. In nucleotides, the CDR3 is TGCGCCAGCAGTGATGGGAAGTACTACGAGCAGTACTTC. Protein sequence: CASSDGKYYEQYF.

This clonotype was seen more than once but under ten times. The chain carries TRBV6-2 or TRBV6-3 and TRBJ2-7; D possibly corresponds to TRBD2 (6 bases). CDR3 size: 13 residues. Deletions cut 6 bases from V and 5 bases from J, with 14 bases between. Germline V lookup: CDR1 MNHEY, CDR2 SVGEGT. In nucleotides, the CDR3 is TGTGCCAGCAGACGGGACGGGGGAAACGAGCAGTACTTC. Translated: CASRRDGGNEQYF.

This sequence joins TRBV25-1 and TRBJ2-1; no clear D. Germline V gene sequence: CDR1 MGHDK, CDR2 SYGVNS. This CDR3 region has 13 residues. Trimming removed 4 bases at V and 0 bases at J, with 4 bases between. In nucleotides, the CDR3 is TGTGCCAGCAGTGGTTACTCCTACAATGAGCAGTTCTTC. Its protein product is CASSGYSYNEQFF. The full variable domain, completed using reference TRBV25-1 and TRBJ2-1, is EADIYQTPRYLVIGTGKKITLECSQTMGHDKMYWYQQDPGMELHLIHYSYGVNSTEKGDLSSESTVSRIRTEHFPLTLESARPSHTSQYLCASSGYSYNEQFFGPGTRLTVL.

This chain links TRBV2 with TRBJ1-5; no clear D gene. This CDR3 is built from 14 residues. The V end lost 3 bases, the J end lost 0 bases, and 6 bases lay between the germline ends. Per the germline V gene, CDR1 is SNHLY and CDR2 is FYNNEI. The CDR3, as DNA: TGTGCCAGCAGTGAGGTTACTAGCAATCAGCCCCAGCATTTT. Its translation is CASSEVTSNQPQHF.